A selection of T cell receptor beta chains follows, all from one sample in a study of T cell responses to AZD1222 COVID-19 vaccine. The repertoire was sequenced with immunoSEQ multiplex PCR; TCRdb's copy has only in-frame clones and lacks some. The data contain more than 95,000 clones, about 90% of them singletons. The input for sequencing was peripheral blood, taken on day 0 of AZD1222 vaccination. The receptors here all came from an adult in good health. Each CDR3 is given with its conserved first and last residue. A D gene is named only where the DNA matches it firmly. Where a row states a size, it is once, few, many or the class of an expanded clone; other rows omit it.

V gene: TRBV28; J gene: TRBJ1-5; clone size: .; D gene: .; CDR3 DNA: TGTGCCAGCAGTTCCGATAGCAATCAGCCCCAGCATTTT; CDR3 protein: CASSSDSNQPQHF
V gene: TRBV4-1; J gene: TRBJ2-6; clone size: .; D gene: TRBD2; CDR3 DNA: TGCGCCAGCAGCCCCGGGGGGGAGCCCGTCCTGACTTTC; CDR3 protein: CASSPGGEPVLTF
V gene: TRBV21-1; J gene: TRBJ1-3; clone size: .; D gene: .; CDR3 DNA: TGTGCCAGCAGCAAAGCCCTTGGGGGGTACGGAAACACCATATATTTT; CDR3 protein: CASSKALGGYGNTIYF
V gene: TRBV11-1; J gene: TRBJ2-1; clone size: .; D gene: TRBD2; CDR3 DNA: TGTGCCAGCAGTTTTATAGCGGGAGCTTCCTACAATGAGCAGTTCTTC; CDR3 protein: CASSFIAGASYNEQFF
V gene: TRBV18; J gene: TRBJ1-1; clone size: .; D gene: TRBD1; CDR3 DNA: TGTGCCAGCTCAGCGGGACAGGGGGCGTTCAACACTGAAGCTTTCTTT; CDR3 protein: CASSAGQGAFNTEAFF
V gene: TRBV18; J gene: TRBJ2-1; clone size: .; D gene: .; CDR3 DNA: TGTGCCAGCTCACCACTACTAGCAGTATCCTACAATGAGCAGTTCTTC; CDR3 protein: CASSPLLAVSYNEQFF
V gene: TRBV6-5; J gene: TRBJ1-1; clone size: .; D gene: .; CDR3 DNA: TGTGCCAGCAGTCATAGAGGGACAACGGGCTCTGAAGCTTTCTTT; CDR3 protein: CASSHRGTTGSEAFF
V gene: TRBV6-5; J gene: TRBJ2-3; clone size: .; D gene: .; CDR3 DNA: TGTGGCAGCCGGTCAGGGGGGGGAACAGATACGCAGTATTTT; CDR3 protein: CGSRSGGGTDTQYF
V gene: TRBV6-6; J gene: TRBJ1-1; clone size: once; D gene: .; CDR3 DNA: TGTGCCAGCAGTCGATTGACCTGGGACGGGGATCAGAACACTGAAGCTTTCTTT; CDR3 protein: CASSRLTWDGDQNTEAFF
V gene: TRBV27; J gene: TRBJ2-7; clone size: once; D gene: TRBD2; CDR3 DNA: TGTGCCAGCAGTTCCCCGGGACTAGCGGGAGTCCGGCTGCCAAGCTCCTACGAGCAGTACTTC; CDR3 protein: CASSSPGLAGVRLPSSYEQYF
V gene: TRBV30; J gene: TRBJ2-1; clone size: .; D gene: TRBD1; CDR3 DNA: TGTGCCTGGAGTGTAGGGACAGGGGACAATGAGCAGTTCTTC; CDR3 protein: CAWSVGTGDNEQFF
V gene: TRBV19; J gene: TRBJ1-2; clone size: .; D gene: .; CDR3 DNA: TGTGCCAGTAGTATTGCTGCCGACGGCTACACCTTC; CDR3 protein: CASSIAADGYTF
V gene: TRBV28; J gene: TRBJ2-7; clone size: .; D gene: TRBD2; CDR3 DNA: TGTGCCACGGAACTAGCGAACTCCTACGAGCAGTACTTC; CDR3 protein: CATELANSYEQYF
V gene: TRBV28; J gene: TRBJ2-7; clone size: .; D gene: TRBD1; CDR3 DNA: TGTGCCAGCAGTGCCCCCGGGACAGGGTCCTACGAGCAGTACTTC; CDR3 protein: CASSAPGTGSYEQYF
V gene: TRBV27; J gene: TRBJ2-5; clone size: .; D gene: .; CDR3 DNA: TGTGCCAGCAGTCCTCTCGGCGCCGCCCAAGAGACCCAGTACTTC; CDR3 protein: CASSPLGAAQETQYF
V gene: TRBV2; J gene: TRBJ2-7; clone size: .; D gene: TRBD1; CDR3 DNA: TGTGCCAGCAGAGCAAGGGGGGACAGGGGACGGGGCCACGAGCAGTACTTC; CDR3 protein: CASRARGDRGRGHEQYF
V gene: TRBV7-2; J gene: TRBJ2-3; clone size: .; D gene: TRBD2; CDR3 DNA: TGTGCCAGCAGCTTAGGACTAGCGGGAGCCCCAGATACGCAGTATTTT; CDR3 protein: CASSLGLAGAPDTQYF
V gene: TRBV7-2; J gene: TRBJ2-7; clone size: once; D gene: .; CDR3 DNA: TGTGCCAGCAGCTTAATGGCTGGCTACGAGCAGTACTTC; CDR3 protein: CASSLMAGYEQYF
V gene: TRBV5-1; J gene: TRBJ1-2; clone size: .; D gene: .; CDR3 DNA: TGCGCCAGCAGCTTGGTTCCCCAGGGGTATGGCTACACCTTC; CDR3 protein: CASSLVPQGYGYTF
V gene: TRBV28; J gene: TRBJ1-4; clone size: .; D gene: .; CDR3 DNA: TGTGCCAGCAGTTTACAGGGCTTCGATGAAAAACTGTTTTTT; CDR3 protein: CASSLQGFDEKLFF
V gene: TRBV7-3; J gene: TRBJ2-4; clone size: .; D gene: .; CDR3 DNA: TGTGCCAGCAGCCCAAATCAGGGAGACATTCAGTACTTC; CDR3 protein: CASSPNQGDIQYF
V gene: TRBV10-3; J gene: TRBJ2-1; clone size: .; D gene: .; CDR3 DNA: TGTGCCATCAGTGACCCCGCTCGGTCAGACCTCAATCTGGATGAGCAGTTCTTC; CDR3 protein: CAISDPARSDLNLDEQFF
V gene: TRBV5-8; J gene: TRBJ1-6; clone size: few; D gene: TRBD1; CDR3 DNA: TGTGCCAGCAGCTTGTTAGGGGGCGGATCACCCCTCCACTTT; CDR3 protein: CASSLLGGGSPLHF
V gene: TRBV2; J gene: TRBJ1-5; clone size: .; D gene: .; CDR3 DNA: TGTGCCAGCAGTGACGGCAGGGAGGGCAGCAATCAGCCCCAGCATTTT; CDR3 protein: CASSDGREGSNQPQHF
V gene: TRBV9; J gene: TRBJ1-1; clone size: .; D gene: .; CDR3 DNA: TGTGCCAGCAGCGTAGTTGGCAGCTTGAACACTGAAGCTTTCTTT; CDR3 protein: CASSVVGSLNTEAFF
V gene: TRBV6-1; J gene: TRBJ2-7; clone size: once; D gene: .; CDR3 DNA: TGTGCCAGCAGTGAAGTTCGGGGGTTAGCGTACTATTACGAGCAGTACTTC; CDR3 protein: CASSEVRGLAYYYEQYF
V gene: TRBV5-1; J gene: TRBJ2-1; clone size: few; D gene: TRBD2; CDR3 DNA: TGCGCCAGCAGCTGGGGACTAGCGGGATTGGCCTACAATGAGCAGTTCTTC; CDR3 protein: CASSWGLAGLAYNEQFF
V gene: TRBV4-1; J gene: TRBJ1-2; clone size: .; D gene: .; CDR3 DNA: TGCGCCAGCAGCCAAAACACCCTCGGTGGCTACACCTTC; CDR3 protein: CASSQNTLGGYTF
V gene: TRBV5-1; J gene: TRBJ2-7; clone size: .; D gene: .; CDR3 DNA: TGCGCCAGCAGCTTGGTGGCAGGGTTGAACGAGCAGTACTTC; CDR3 protein: CASSLVAGLNEQYF
V gene: TRBV3-1/TRBV3-2; J gene: TRBJ1-1; clone size: once; D gene: .; CDR3 DNA: TGTGCCAGCAGCCGCGTACTCGAGACTGAAGCTTTCTTT; CDR3 protein: CASSRVLETEAFF
V gene: TRBV30; J gene: TRBJ2-3; clone size: .; D gene: TRBD2; CDR3 DNA: TGTGCCTGGAGCGAACTAGCGGGAGTTTATACAGATACGCAGTATTTT; CDR3 protein: CAWSELAGVYTDTQYF